This section outlines one T cell receptor (beta chain) sequence together with its context. Antigen unknown. J gave up 6 bases and V 2 bases, and 3 bases lay outside the gene matches. Germline V gives CDR1 MDHEN, CDR2 SYDVKM. The CDR3 loop spans 14 amino acids. These data are taken from a study of a mutant IDH1 vaccine in newly diagnosed glioma. Study-level information: Patients were given eight vaccinations, scheduled in weeks 1, 3, 5, 7, 11, 15, 19 and 23. Initiation of the vaccine course occurred 4-6 weeks after radiotherapy alone, or alongside temozolomide cycles.

Time point reported: week 11, during vaccination. Vaccine doses each comprised 300 ug of mutant IDH1 20-mer peptide, with topical imiquimod. TCRdb's table, derived via immunoSEQ multiplex PCR, lists solely in-frame clones and lacks some. Among around 120,000 clones listed, roughly 78% were seen once. The TCR comes from a middle-aged man with glioma. V and J are TRBV28 and TRBJ1-4, with TRBD1 matching over 7 bases. The sample consisted of PBMCs, taken from a glioma patient whose treatment included an IDH1 peptide vaccine. The CDR3 DNA reads as TGTGCCAGCAGTTTAGGGAGGGGGCATGAAAAACTGTTTTTT. Its translation: CASSLGRGHEKLFF.